These T cell receptor beta chains were read from a single sample in a study of Ad26.COV2.S vaccination and SARS-CoV-2 variants. The table came from immunoSEQ multiplex PCR; TCRdb's copy has only in-frame clones and leaves some out. Of about 350,000 clones listed, approximately 85% are singletons. The sample was peripheral blood, taken in a trial of Ad26.COV2.S vaccine versus placebo. All receptors derive from a person between 18 and 65 years old who received the Ad26.COV2.S COVID-19 vaccine or a placebo. The CDR3 runs from the conserved cysteine through the conserved F or W. The order of the fields is CDR3 protein, clone size, V gene, J gene. A row's size may be missing; if present it is once, few, many or a size class.

CASSQGGQGTRVGNTEAFF,few,TRBV4-1,TRBJ1-1
CASSIVHSTDTQYF,-,TRBV19,TRBJ2-3
CASSYLASNYGYTF,-,TRBV6-5,TRBJ1-2
CASSFGNTEAFF,-,TRBV5-1,TRBJ1-1
CASSLAAGNPYGYTF,-,TRBV5-1,TRBJ1-2
CASSYNSLYGYTF,once,TRBV27,TRBJ1-2
CATSEETGAGETQYF,-,TRBV24-1,TRBJ2-5
CASSPRSGTEAFF,-,TRBV9,TRBJ1-1
CASSLSDPSYNEQFF,-,TRBV6-6,TRBJ2-1
CASSSTGGAGGELFF,few,TRBV7-9,TRBJ2-2
CASSFGTGGGFGQPQHF,-,TRBV7-2,TRBJ1-5
CAISAGAGGPNEQFF,-,TRBV10-3,TRBJ2-1
CASSYPGVAGGYNEQFF,-,TRBV7-2,TRBJ2-1
CASSSRSGANVLTF,-,TRBV9,TRBJ2-6
CASSSLRGSDEQFF,-,TRBV6-2/TRBV6-3,TRBJ2-1
CASSLVSSGADTQYF,-,TRBV28,TRBJ2-3
CSASNRGRGEKLFF,-,TRBV20-1,TRBJ1-4
CASRRDRPYEQYF,-,TRBV27,TRBJ2-7
CASRLGTEPTYGYTF,-,TRBV2,TRBJ1-2
CASSGGMYEQYF,-,TRBV7-9,TRBJ2-7
CASSLGQYSYEQYF,-,TRBV5-1,TRBJ2-7
CASSRYWDREDSEKLFF,-,TRBV23-1,TRBJ1-4
CASHLGLAGVYNEQFF,once,TRBV28,TRBJ2-1
CASSLSSGNEQFF,-,TRBV7-7,TRBJ2-1
CASSLGGEGETQYF,-,TRBV11-3,TRBJ2-5
CASRLVPNEDAVNPDTQYF,-,TRBV12-2,TRBJ2-3
CASSLEGSLWVEKLFF,-,TRBV5-1,TRBJ1-4
CAWRGIISYNEQFF,-,TRBV30,TRBJ2-1
CAWGAGMDTGELFF,-,TRBV30,TRBJ2-2
CASSDQGPWNSPLHF,-,TRBV6-2/TRBV6-3,TRBJ1-6
CASSYRGGTYNEQFF,once,TRBV5-6,TRBJ2-1
CASSLMGEGYTF,-,TRBV5-1,TRBJ1-2
CASSSRPETDTQYF,-,TRBV5-1,TRBJ2-3
CATTRTGDTDTQYF,-,TRBV15,TRBJ2-3
CASSPDRRNTEAFF,-,TRBV18,TRBJ1-1
CASSITGGKTYGYTF,-,TRBV19,TRBJ1-2
CASSVDRGRGTEAFF,-,TRBV19,TRBJ1-1
CSVRVEYTEAFF,-,TRBV29-1,TRBJ1-1
CASSQEWQTYQPQHF,few,TRBV4-3,TRBJ1-5
CASTSPSLGSHEQYF,once,TRBV7-8,TRBJ2-7
CASSLVSAGTGSYAQYF,few,TRBV27,TRBJ2-7
CASSPPRGTGLNGYTF,-,TRBV18,TRBJ1-2
CASSPALEGFETQYF,-,TRBV5-6,TRBJ2-5
CASSRTVLGPYEQYF,few,TRBV6-5,TRBJ2-7
CSASSVTSAAGANVLTF,-,TRBV20-1,TRBJ2-6
CASRGQGASPLHF,once,TRBV3-1/TRBV3-2,TRBJ1-6
CASSFGRQSYEQYF,-,TRBV27,TRBJ2-7
CASTSGAPSPLHF,few,TRBV9,TRBJ1-6
CASSTRTSSNTIYF,-,TRBV7-9,TRBJ1-3